This T cell receptor (beta chain) was identified in a study of blood T cell repertoires in COVID-19. Sequenced by immunoSEQ multiplex PCR; TCRdb stores in-frame clones only, minus some. The data show 200,000 to 250,000 clones, under 85% seen once. This clone appeared a single time. This CDR3 spans 16 amino acids. Trimming took 2 bases from V and 0 from J, leaving 14 bases between them. Germline V gene lookup returns CDR1 SGHTA and CDR2 FQGNSA. This receptor was identified in a man in his 60s who had recovered from COVID-19. The sample taken for sequencing was PBMCs or T cells enriched from blood (not recorded which). This sequence joins TRBV7-2 and TRBJ2-7; D possibly corresponds to TRBD2 (6 bases). In nucleotides, the CDR3 is TGTGCCAGCAGCTTAAGGAGGGCGGGAAGCTCCTACGAGCAGTACTTC. Residues: CASSLRRAGSSYEQYF.